The 26 T cell receptor beta chains below come from one sample, sequenced in a study of control samples from healthy donors and cancer patients. Data came from immunoSEQ multiplex PCR; TCRdb stores just in-frame clones and leaves some out. The data hold about 100,000 clones, with more than 85% observed a single time. The sample consisted of blood. The receptors originated from a woman between 50 and 59 years old in good health.

This clone was observed a single time. The gene calls are TRBV6-5 and TRBJ2-7; D is ambiguous. The CDR3 loop spans 13 amino acids. Germline CDR1 and CDR2: MNHEY and SVGAGI. Trimming took off 4 bases at V and 1 base at J, with 8 bases between the two ends. CDR3: CASSSGYSYEQYF. The CDR3 bases are TGTGCCAGCAGTTCGGGCTATTCCTACGAGCAGTACTTC.

In its sample, this clone was seen a few times. This rearrangement joins TRBV7-9 to TRBJ1-2; D not resolved. CDR1 SEHNR and CDR2 FQNEAQ come from the germline V gene (reference sequence). With 3 bases removed from V and 0 bases from J, the gap between germline ends came to 11 bases. The CDR3 loop spans 15 amino acids. CDR3 loop: CASSLSEVPNYGYTF. In nucleotides, the CDR3 is TGTGCCAGCAGCTTGTCAGAGGTGCCTAACTATGGCTACACCTTC.

The rearrangement joins TRBV6-5 to TRBJ1-3; 11 bases agree with TRBD1. Germline V gene data show CDR1 as MNHEY and CDR2 as SVGAGI. J lost 3 bases, V lost 7 bases, and 5 bases had no gene match. This CDR3 contains 15 residues. CDR3 sequence reads: CASIRTGGRGNTIYF. The CDR3 DNA follows: TGTGCCAGCATACGGACAGGGGGCCGTGGAAACACCATATATTTT.

This clone was observed once. The CDR3 DNA sequence: TGTGCCAGCAGCTTAGGGGGGGTAGGTCAGCCCCAGCATTTT. Translating gives CASSLGGVGQPQHF. The genes are TRBV11-2 and TRBJ1-5, with a weak D call TRBD1 (5 bases). This CDR3 spans 14 amino acids. The germline gives CDR1 SGHAT, CDR2 FQNNGV. V was shortened by 1 base and J by 6 bases, with 10 bases between the two germline ends.

V gene TRBV11-2 combines with J gene TRBJ2-1, with 7 bases lining up with TRBD1. Losses at the gene ends were 2 bases for V and 8 bases for J; bases not matched to a gene: 9. The germline gives CDR1 SGHAT, CDR2 FQNNGV. The CDR3 sequence is 15 residues long. The CDR3 nucleotides read TGTGCCAGCAGCTTACCCCCTAGGGGGCCCCATGAGCAGTTCTTC. Translation: CASSLPPRGPHEQFF.

The chain joins TRBV7-3 to TRBJ2-3; TRBD2 agrees at 11 bases. J was trimmed by 2 bases and V by 6 bases; bases with no gene match: 10. Germline V lookup: CDR1 SGHTA, CDR2 FQGTGA. This CDR3 is built from 17 residues. CDR3 amino acids: CASREVAGGPVTDTQYF. CDR3 DNA: TGTGCCAGCAGGGAAGTAGCGGGGGGGCCTGTCACAGATACGCAGTATTTT.

This chain uses TRBV4-1 with TRBJ1-5; 9 bases are shared with TRBD1. There are 16 residues in the CDR3. J was trimmed by 7 bases and V by 3 bases; bases with no gene match: 10. Germline CDR1 and CDR2: MGHRA and YSYEKL. The CDR3 protein is CASSQLDRGSRQPQHF. The DNA of the CDR3 is TGCGCCAGCAGCCAGTTGGACAGGGGATCCAGGCAGCCCCAGCATTTT.

This chain uses TRBV30 with TRBJ1-2; no firm D call. The V gene's germline CDR1 is GTSNPN and CDR2 SVGIG (reference sequence). Trimming cost V 2 bases and J 4 bases, with 11 bases left between them. The CDR3 length is 13 residues. CDR3 nucleotides: TGTGCCTGGAGTAAAGGGAGGGCCTATGGCTACACCTTC. The encoded protein is CAWSKGRAYGYTF.

The rearrangement uses TRBV19 and TRBJ2-5; 11 bases align to TRBD2. There are 15 residues in the CDR3. The germline V gene has CDR1 LNHDA and CDR2 SQIVND (reference sequence). J gave up 1 base and V 7 bases, and 5 bases lay outside the gene matches. The CDR3 spells CASNIAGGLQETQYF. For the CDR3, the DNA is TGTGCCAGTAACATAGCGGGGGGGCTCCAAGAGACCCAGTACTTC.

The V call is TRBV5-1, the J call TRBJ1-6, with 9 bases that match TRBD1. This CDR3 region has 15 residues. The V gene end was trimmed by 4 bases and the J gene end by 9 bases; junction bases not matched to a gene: 8. CDR1 and CDR2 (germline): SGHRS, YFSETQ. CDR3 sequence reads: CASSREGQGGSPLHF. Written as DNA, the CDR3 is TGCGCCAGCAGCCGCGAGGGACAGGGAGGTTCACCCCTCCACTTT. Drawing the rest from reference TRBV5-1 and TRBJ1-6, the complete variable domain is KAGVTQTPRYLIKTRGQQVTLSCSPISGHRSVSWYQQTPGQGLQFLFEYFSETQRNKGNFPGRFSGRQFSNSRSEMNVSTLELGDSALYLCASSREGQGGSPLHFGNGTRLTVT.

The chain recombines TRBV6-2 or TRBV6-3 with TRBJ2-7; 7 bases agree with TRBD2. The CDR3 covers 14 residues. The V segment lost 2 bases and the J segment 4 bases; nucleotides outside the gene matches: 5. Germline V CDR1 and CDR2: MNHEY, SVGEGT. The CDR3 nucleotides read TGTGCCAGCAGTTACGGCGGGAGTAAGTACGAGCAGTACGTC. Its protein is CASSYGGSKYEQYV.

The chain has TRBV5-3 and TRBJ1-1, with 8 bases fitting TRBD1. TRBV5-3 is known as an ORF, though its function is uncertain. The CDR3 totals 15 residues. J gave up 2 bases and V 3 bases, and 6 bases lay outside the gene matches. For the CDR3, the DNA is TGTGCCAGAAGCTCACAAGACAGGGGAAACACTGAAGCTTTCTTT. Encoded protein: CARSSQDRGNTEAFF.

The genes are TRBV7-6 and TRBJ2-1; 10 nucleotides agree with TRBD1. Trimming at V came to 4 bases and at J to 3 bases, leaving 3 bases not matched to a gene. The V gene's germline CDR1 is SGHVS and CDR2 FNYEAQ. CDR3 size: 15 residues. Written as DNA, the CDR3 is TGTGCCAGCAGCTCTCGGACAGGGGGCTACAATGAGCAGTTCTTC. Its translation: CASSSRTGGYNEQFF.

This chain joins TRBV10-3 and TRBJ2-4, with D unresolved. Trimming left V 7 bases short and J 5 bases short, with 15 bases between. Germline CDR1 and CDR2: ENHRY and SYGVKD. The CDR3 is made up of 14 amino acids. The CDR3 sequence: CAITPDNEENIQYF. CDR3 coding DNA: TGTGCCATCACCCCTGACAACGAGGAAAACATTCAGTACTTC.

The chain is built from TRBV9 and TRBJ2-5; D might be TRBD2 (6 bases). The CDR3 contains 16 residues. With 1 base removed from V and 5 bases from J, the gap between germline ends came to 18 bases. Germline lookup yields CDR1 SGDLS and CDR2 YYNGEE. CDR3 bases: TGTGCCAGCAGCGTATCAGGTAGCGGAGGTTCGGAGACCCAGTACTTC. Its protein is CASSVSGSGGSETQYF.

The rearrangement uses TRBV5-1 and TRBJ2-5; 7 nucleotides match TRBD2. This CDR3 is 14 amino acids long. With 1 base clipped from V and 5 bases from J, the junction kept 5 bases outside the gene matches. Germline V lookup: CDR1 SGHRS, CDR2 YFSETQ. The CDR3 nucleotides are TGCGCCAGCAGCTTGAACCGGGGGGATGAGACCCAGTACTTC. It codes for CASSLNRGDETQYF. The full variable domain, its missing parts supplied by reference TRBV5-1 and TRBJ2-5, is KAGVTQTPRYLIKTRGQQVTLSCSPISGHRSVSWYQQTPGQGLQFLFEYFSETQRNKGNFPGRFSGRQFSNSRSEMNVSTLELGDSALYLCASSLNRGDETQYFGPGTRLLVL.

Here the CDR3 reads CASSLSHVGSGEQYV. The CDR3, as DNA: TGTGCCAGCAGCTTGTCCCATGTGGGATCAGGAGAGCAGTACGTC. The chain joins TRBV5-5 to TRBJ2-7, with unresolved D. The CDR3 spans 15 residues. V lost 1 base and J lost 7, with 18 bases in between. Looked up from germline, CDR1 is SGHKS and CDR2 is YYEKEE (reference sequence).

Comment on this clone: The junction departs from the called germline gene at one end, perhaps through a read error. The chain uses TRBV7-9 and TRBJ1-1; D call uncertain. The CDR3 covers 11 residues. Per the germline V gene, CDR1 is SEHNR and CDR2 is FQNEAQ (reference sequence). CDR3: CASSPDTGAFF. The CDR3 region has the DNA TGTGCCAGCAGCCCTGACACTGGAGCTTTCTTT.

Only a few counts were recorded for this clone. CDR3 loop: CASSSPESGELFF. The DNA of the CDR3 is TGTGCCAGCAGTTCACCCGAATCCGGGGAGCTGTTTTTT. The chain links TRBV6-2 or TRBV6-3 to TRBJ2-2, with D uncertain. Germline V lookup: CDR1 MNHEY, CDR2 SVGEGT. V was trimmed by 4 bases and J by 6 bases, leaving 9 bases between them. This CDR3 contains 13 residues.

This clone was recorded only once. A read error may produce the germline difference seen at one junction end. Other DNA sequences within the sample encode an identical CDR3. The DNA of the CDR3 is TGTGCCAGCAGCGACGGACAACTCTACGAGCAGTACTTC. This translates into CASSDGQLYEQYF. This chain joins TRBV5-1 and TRBJ2-7, with D possibly TRBD1 on 5 matching bases. The CDR3 is made up of 13 amino acids. The germline V gene has CDR1 SGHRS and CDR2 YFSETQ.

The chain uses TRBV18 and TRBJ1-5, with D uncertain. Trimming stripped 3 bases from V and 9 bases from J, with 6 bases between. Germline CDR1 and CDR2: KGHSH and LQKENI. CDR3 length equals 11 residues. The CDR3 DNA sequence: TGTGCCAGCTCACCGGGAGGGCCCCAGCATTTT. Translated, it gives CASSPGGPQHF. The whole variable domain, filled in from reference TRBV18 and TRBJ1-5, reads NAGVMQNPRHLVRRRGQEARLRCSPMKGHSHVYWYRQLPEEGLKFMVYLQKENIIDESGMPKERFSAEFPKEGPSILRIQQVVRGDSAAYFCASSPGGPQHFGDGTRLSIL.

This chain joins TRBV5-1 and TRBJ1-6; 11 bases are shared with TRBD1. J lost 10 bases, V lost 4 bases, and 7 bases had no gene match. Germline values: CDR1 SGHRS, CDR2 YFSETQ. The CDR3 loop spans 15 amino acids. Here the CDR3 reads CASSPGQGDQSPLHF. CDR3 coding DNA: TGCGCCAGCAGCCCGGGACAGGGGGATCAGTCACCCCTCCACTTT.

The chain has TRBV19 and TRBJ1-5; 8 nucleotides line up with TRBD1. CDR3 length: 19 amino acids. Unmatched junction bases numbered 16, after V lost 6 bases and J lost 0 bases. CDR1 LNHDA and CDR2 SQIVND come from the germline V gene (reference sequence). The CDR3: CASRNTGTGNINSNQPQHF. The CDR3 bases are TGTGCCAGTAGAAATACCGGGACAGGAAATATCAATAGCAATCAGCCCCAGCATTTT.

This chain connects TRBV9 to TRBJ1-3; D gene uncertain. Trimming took 0 bases from V and 4 from J, leaving 11 bases between them. Germline V gene sequence: CDR1 SGDLS, CDR2 YYNGEE. There are 15 residues in the CDR3. CDR3 protein: CASSVDLGGGNTIYF. CDR3 in DNA: TGTGCCAGCAGCGTAGATTTGGGAGGAGGAAACACCATATATTTT.

The chain recombines TRBV18 with TRBJ2-7; 8 nucleotides align to TRBD2. The CDR3 contains 17 residues. V lost 4 bases, J lost 2 bases, and 13 bases stayed unmatched. From germline, CDR1 is KGHSH and CDR2 LQKENI. The CDR3 DNA reads as TGTGCCAGCTCACGAAACAGCGGGAGAGTCGGGACCTACGAGCAGTACGTC. Translation gives CASSRNSGRVGTYEQYV.

In this sample, this clone turned up once. The J gene is TRBJ1-1, the V gene TRBV11-2; D is uncertain. This CDR3 spans 11 amino acids. Germline assignment: CDR1 SGHAT and CDR2 FQNNGV. Trimming cost V 0 bases and J 7 bases, with 3 bases left between them. The CDR3 is CASSLEIEAFF. The CDR3 DNA reads TGTGCCAGCAGCTTAGAAATTGAAGCTTTCTTT.